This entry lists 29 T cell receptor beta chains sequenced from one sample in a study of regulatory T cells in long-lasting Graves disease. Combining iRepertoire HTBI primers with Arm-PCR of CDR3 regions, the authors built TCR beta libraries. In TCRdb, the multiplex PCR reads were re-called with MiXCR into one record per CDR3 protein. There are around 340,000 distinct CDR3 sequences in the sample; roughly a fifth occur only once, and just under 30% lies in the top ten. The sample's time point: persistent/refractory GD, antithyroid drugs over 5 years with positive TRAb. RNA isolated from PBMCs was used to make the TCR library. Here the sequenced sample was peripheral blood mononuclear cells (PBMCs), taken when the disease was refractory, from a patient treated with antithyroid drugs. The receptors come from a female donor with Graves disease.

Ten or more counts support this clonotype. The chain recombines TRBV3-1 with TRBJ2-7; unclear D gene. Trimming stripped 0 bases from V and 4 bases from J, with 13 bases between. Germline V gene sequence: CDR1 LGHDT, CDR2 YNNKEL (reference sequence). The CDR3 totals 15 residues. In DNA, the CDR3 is TGTGCCAGCAGCCAAGAACTACTCAACACGTACGAGCAGTACTTC. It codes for CASSQELLNTYEQYF.

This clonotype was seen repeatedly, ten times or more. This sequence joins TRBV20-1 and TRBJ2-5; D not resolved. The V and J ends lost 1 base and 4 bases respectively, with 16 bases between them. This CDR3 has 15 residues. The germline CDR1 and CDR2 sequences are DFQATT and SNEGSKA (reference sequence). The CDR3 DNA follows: TGCAGTGCTAGAGCCCCCCGGGCAGGCTTAGAGACCCAGTACTTC. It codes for CSARAPRAGLETQYF.

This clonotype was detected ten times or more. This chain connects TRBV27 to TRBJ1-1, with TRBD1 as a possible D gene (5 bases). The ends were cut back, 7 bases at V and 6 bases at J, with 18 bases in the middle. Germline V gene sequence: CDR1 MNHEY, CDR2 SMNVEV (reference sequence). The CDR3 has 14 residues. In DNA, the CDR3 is TGTGCCAGCACCGAGCAGGGAATTGGGGCTGAAGCTTTCTTT. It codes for CASTEQGIGAEAFF.

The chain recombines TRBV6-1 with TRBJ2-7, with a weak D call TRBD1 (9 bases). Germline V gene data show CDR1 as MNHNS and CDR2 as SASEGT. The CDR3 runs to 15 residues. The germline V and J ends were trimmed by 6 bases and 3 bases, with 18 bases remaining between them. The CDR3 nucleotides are TGTGCCAGCAGCCGCGGGGGGACAGGGATCTACGAGCAGTACTTC. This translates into CASSRGGTGIYEQYF.

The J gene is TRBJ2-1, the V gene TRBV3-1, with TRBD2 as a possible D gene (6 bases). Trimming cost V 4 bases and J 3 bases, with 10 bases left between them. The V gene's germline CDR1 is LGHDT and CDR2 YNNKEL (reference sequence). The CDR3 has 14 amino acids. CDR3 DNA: TGTGCCAGCAGCCGCCCCGGGGGCTACAATGAGCAGTTCTTC. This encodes CASSRPGGYNEQFF.

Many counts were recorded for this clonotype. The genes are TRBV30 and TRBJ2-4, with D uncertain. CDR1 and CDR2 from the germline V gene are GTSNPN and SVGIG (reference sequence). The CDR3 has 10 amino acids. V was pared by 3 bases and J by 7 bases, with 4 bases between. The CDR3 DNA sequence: TGTGCCTGGAGCGTGAACATTCAGTACTTC. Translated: CAWSVNIQYF.

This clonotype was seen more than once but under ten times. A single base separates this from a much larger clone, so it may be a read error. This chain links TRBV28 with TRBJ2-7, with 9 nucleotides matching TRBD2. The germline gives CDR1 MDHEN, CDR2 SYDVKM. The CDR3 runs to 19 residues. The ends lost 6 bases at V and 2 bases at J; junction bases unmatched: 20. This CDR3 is CASRPPQDNIAGAPYEQYF. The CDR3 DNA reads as TGTGCCAGCAGACCGCCGCAGGACAACATAGCGGGAGCGCCCTACGAGCAGTACTTC. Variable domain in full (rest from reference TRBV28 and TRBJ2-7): DVKVTQSSRYLVKRTGEKVFLECVQDMDHENMFWYRQDPGLGLRLIYFSYDVKMKEKGDIPEGYSVSREKKERFSLILESASTNQTSMYLCASRPPQDNIAGAPYEQYFGPGTRLTVT.

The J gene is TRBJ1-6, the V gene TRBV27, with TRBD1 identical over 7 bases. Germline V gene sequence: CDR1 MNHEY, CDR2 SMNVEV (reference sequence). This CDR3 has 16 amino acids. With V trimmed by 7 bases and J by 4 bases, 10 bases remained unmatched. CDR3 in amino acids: CASTRQGVLYNSPLHF. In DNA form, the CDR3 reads TGTGCCAGCACGAGACAGGGAGTTTTGTATAATTCACCCCTCCACTTT.

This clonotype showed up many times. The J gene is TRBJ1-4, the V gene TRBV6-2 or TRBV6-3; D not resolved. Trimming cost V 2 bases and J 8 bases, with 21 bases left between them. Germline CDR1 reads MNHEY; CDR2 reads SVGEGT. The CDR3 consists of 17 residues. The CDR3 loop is CASSYGTSGPGREKLFF. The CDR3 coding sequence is TGTGCCAGCAGTTACGGTACATCCGGTCCAGGAAGAGAAAAACTGTTTTTT.

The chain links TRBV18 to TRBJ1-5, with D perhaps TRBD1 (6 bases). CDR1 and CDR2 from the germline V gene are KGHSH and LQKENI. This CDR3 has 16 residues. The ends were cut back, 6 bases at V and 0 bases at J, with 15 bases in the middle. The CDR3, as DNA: TGTGCCAGCTCCCGGGACACCCTTTATAGCAATCAGCCCCAGCATTTT. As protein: CASSRDTLYSNQPQHF.

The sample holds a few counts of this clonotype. CDR3 loop: CSAERSYGYTF. In nucleotides, the CDR3 is TGCAGTGCCGAAAGGTCCTATGGCTACACCTTC. The rearrangement links TRBV20-1 to TRBJ1-2, with D unresolved. V was pared by 6 bases and J by 4 bases, with 9 bases between. Germline loops: CDR1 DFQATT, CDR2 SNEGSKA (reference sequence). The CDR3 spans 11 residues.

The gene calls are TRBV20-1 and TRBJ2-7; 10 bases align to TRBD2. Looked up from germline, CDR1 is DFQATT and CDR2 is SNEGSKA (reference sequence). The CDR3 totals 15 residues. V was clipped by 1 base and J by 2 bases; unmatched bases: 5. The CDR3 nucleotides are TGCAGTGCTAGAGCCAGCGGGAGGGTACCCTACGAGCAGTACTTC. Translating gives CSARASGRVPYEQYF.

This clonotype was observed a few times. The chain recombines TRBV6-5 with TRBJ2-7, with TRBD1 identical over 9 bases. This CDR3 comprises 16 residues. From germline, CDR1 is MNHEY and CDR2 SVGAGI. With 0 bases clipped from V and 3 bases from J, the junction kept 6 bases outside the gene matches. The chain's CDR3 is CASSYSRQGVYYEQYF. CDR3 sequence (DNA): TGTGCCAGCAGTTACTCAAGACAGGGGGTATACTACGAGCAGTACTTC.

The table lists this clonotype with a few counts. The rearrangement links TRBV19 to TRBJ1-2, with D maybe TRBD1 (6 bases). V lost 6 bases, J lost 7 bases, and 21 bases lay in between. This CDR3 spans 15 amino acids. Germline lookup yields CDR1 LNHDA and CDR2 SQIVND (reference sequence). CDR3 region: CASRPSDRSSSGYTF. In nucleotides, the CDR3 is TGTGCCAGTAGACCCTCCGACAGGTCATCAAGTGGCTACACCTTC.

CDR3 amino acids: CASSRPGQGFTGELFF. For the CDR3, the DNA is TGCGCCAGCAGCCGACCGGGACAGGGGTTCACCGGGGAGCTGTTTTTT. This chain joins TRBV4-1 and TRBJ2-2; 10 bases fit TRBD1. Germline CDR1 and CDR2: MGHRA and YSYEKL. J lost 4 bases, V lost 4 bases, and 6 bases had no gene match. The CDR3 is 16 amino acids.

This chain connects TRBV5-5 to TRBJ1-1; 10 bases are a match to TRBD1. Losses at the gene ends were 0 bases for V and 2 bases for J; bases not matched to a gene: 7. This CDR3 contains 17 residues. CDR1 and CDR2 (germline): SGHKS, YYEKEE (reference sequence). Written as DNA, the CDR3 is TGTGCCAGCAGCTTGGAGGGGTGGACAGGGGGAAACACTGAAGCTTTCTTT. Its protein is CASSLEGWTGGNTEAFF.

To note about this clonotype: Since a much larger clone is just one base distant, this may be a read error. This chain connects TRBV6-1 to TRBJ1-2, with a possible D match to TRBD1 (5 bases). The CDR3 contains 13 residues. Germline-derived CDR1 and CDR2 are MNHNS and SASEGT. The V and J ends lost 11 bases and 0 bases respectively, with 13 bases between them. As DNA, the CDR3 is TGTGCCGGCACGGGGGGGTCTAACTATGGCTACACCTTC. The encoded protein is CAGTGGSNYGYTF.

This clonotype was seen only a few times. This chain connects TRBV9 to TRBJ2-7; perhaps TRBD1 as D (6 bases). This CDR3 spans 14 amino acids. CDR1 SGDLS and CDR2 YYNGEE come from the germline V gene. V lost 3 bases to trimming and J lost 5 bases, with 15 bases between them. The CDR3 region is CASSARTGTHEQYF. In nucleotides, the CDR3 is TGTGCCAGCAGCGCTCGAACAGGGACCCACGAGCAGTACTTC.

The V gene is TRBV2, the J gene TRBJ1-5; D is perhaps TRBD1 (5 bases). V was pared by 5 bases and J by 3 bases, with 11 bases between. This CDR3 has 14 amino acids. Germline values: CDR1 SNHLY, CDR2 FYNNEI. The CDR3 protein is CASSSQGLNQPQHF. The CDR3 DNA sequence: TGTGCCAGCAGTTCTCAGGGACTCAATCAGCCCCAGCATTTT.

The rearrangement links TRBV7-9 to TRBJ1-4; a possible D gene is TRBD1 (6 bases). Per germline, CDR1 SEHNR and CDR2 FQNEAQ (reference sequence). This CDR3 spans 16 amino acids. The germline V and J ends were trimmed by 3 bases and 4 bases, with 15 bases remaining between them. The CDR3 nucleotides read TGTGCCAGCAGCTTCGAGGGGGGCAGTCTTAATGAAAAACTGTTTTTT. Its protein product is CASSFEGGSLNEKLFF.

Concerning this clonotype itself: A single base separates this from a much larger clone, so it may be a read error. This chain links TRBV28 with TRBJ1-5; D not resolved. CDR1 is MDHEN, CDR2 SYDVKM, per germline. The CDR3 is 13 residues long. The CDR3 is CASREYSDQPQHF. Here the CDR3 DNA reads TGTGCCAGCCGGGAGTATAGCGATCAGCCCCAGCATTTT.

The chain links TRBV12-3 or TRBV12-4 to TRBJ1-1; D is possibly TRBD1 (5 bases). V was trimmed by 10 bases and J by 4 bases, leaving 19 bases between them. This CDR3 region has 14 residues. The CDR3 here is CATRLLRGATEAFF. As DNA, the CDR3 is TGTGCCACCCGACTCTTAAGGGGTGCCACTGAAGCTTTCTTT.

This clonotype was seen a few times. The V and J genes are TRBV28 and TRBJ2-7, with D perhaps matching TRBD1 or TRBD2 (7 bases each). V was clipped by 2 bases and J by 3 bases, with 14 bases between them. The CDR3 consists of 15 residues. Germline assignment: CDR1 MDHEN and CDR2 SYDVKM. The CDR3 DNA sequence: TGTGCCAGCAGTTTAGGGGGGGACAGAAGCTACGAGCAGTACTTC. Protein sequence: CASSLGGDRSYEQYF.

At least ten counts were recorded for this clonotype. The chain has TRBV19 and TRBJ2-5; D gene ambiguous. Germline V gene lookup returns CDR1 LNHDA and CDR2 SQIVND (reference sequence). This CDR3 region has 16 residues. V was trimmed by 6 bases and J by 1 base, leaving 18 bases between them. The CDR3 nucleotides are TGTGCCAGTAGCTCGTGGGGTGTTATTAGCCAAGAGACCCAGTACTTC. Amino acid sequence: CASSSWGVISQETQYF.

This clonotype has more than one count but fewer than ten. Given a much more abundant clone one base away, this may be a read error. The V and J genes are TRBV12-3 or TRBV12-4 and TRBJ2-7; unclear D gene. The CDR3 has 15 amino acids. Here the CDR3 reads CAGSSYSYSSYEQYF. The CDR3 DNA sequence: TGTGCCGGCAGTTCTTACAGTTACTCTTCCTACGAGCAGTACTTC.

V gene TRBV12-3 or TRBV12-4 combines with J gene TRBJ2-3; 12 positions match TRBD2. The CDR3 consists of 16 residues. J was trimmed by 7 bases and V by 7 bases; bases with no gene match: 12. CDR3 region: CASTPRPSGRANTQYF. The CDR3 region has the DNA TGTGCCAGCACCCCCCGGCCTAGCGGGAGGGCGAATACGCAGTATTTT.

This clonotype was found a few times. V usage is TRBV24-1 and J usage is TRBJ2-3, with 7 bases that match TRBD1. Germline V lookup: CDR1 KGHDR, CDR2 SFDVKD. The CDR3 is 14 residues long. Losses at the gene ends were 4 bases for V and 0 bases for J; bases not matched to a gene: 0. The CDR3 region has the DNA TGTGCCACCAGTGAGACAGGGAGCACAGATACGCAGTATTTT. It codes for CATSETGSTDTQYF.

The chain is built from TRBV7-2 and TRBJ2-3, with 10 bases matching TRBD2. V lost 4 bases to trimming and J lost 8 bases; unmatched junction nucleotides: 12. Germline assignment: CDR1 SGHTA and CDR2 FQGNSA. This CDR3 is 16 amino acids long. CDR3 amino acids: CASSSIAGGVGGTQYF. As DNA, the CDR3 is TGTGCCAGCAGCTCCATAGCGGGGGGTGTAGGAGGTACGCAGTATTTT.

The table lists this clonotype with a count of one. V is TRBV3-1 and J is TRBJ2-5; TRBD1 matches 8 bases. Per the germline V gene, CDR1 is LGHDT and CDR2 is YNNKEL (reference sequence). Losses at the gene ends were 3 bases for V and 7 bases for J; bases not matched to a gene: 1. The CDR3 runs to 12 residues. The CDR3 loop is CASSHGTGTQYF. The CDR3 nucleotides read TGTGCCAGCAGCCATGGGACAGGGACCCAGTACTTC.